These 26 T cell receptor beta chains came from one sample sequenced in a study of metastatic and nonmetastatic thyroid tumors. Thyroid surgery had not been preceded by any treatment in any patient. TCRdb reanalyzed the PCR reads with MiXCR. The sample contains around 5,000 clones, roughly 27% of which appear only once. Sequencing was performed on adjacent normal tissue. These receptors came from a male donor with papillary thyroid cancer or a benign thyroid nodule (not recorded which). Some clones in this sample may be carry-over from other donors' samples.

This clone was observed at least ten times. The rearrangement links TRBV6-1 to TRBJ1-1; D is ambiguous. This CDR3 comprises 14 residues. V was pared by 9 bases and J by 5 bases, with 19 bases between. Germline CDR1 MNHNS, CDR2 SASEGT. The CDR3 nucleotides read TGTGCCAGTCGCCGGTTAGGGTTAAGGACTGAAGCTTTCTTT. Translated: CASRRLGLRTEAFF.

The chain joins TRBV27 to TRBJ2-7; TRBD1 matches at 9 bases. The germline gives CDR1 MNHEY, CDR2 SMNVEV (reference sequence). Germline trimming cut 5 bases from V and 4 bases from J; bases unmatched to any gene: 6. CDR3 length: 14 amino acids. Written as DNA, the CDR3 is TGTGCCAGCAGTCCGACAGGGGGAGCGTACGAGCAGTACTTC. As protein: CASSPTGGAYEQYF.

For the CDR3, the DNA is TGTGCCAGCAGTTATTCTAGCCATCAGGCGCATGAGCAGTTCTTC. It translates to CASSYSSHQAHEQFF. The chain carries TRBV6-5 and TRBJ2-1, with D tentatively TRBD2 (5 bases). V lost 3 bases to trimming and J lost 8 bases, with 17 bases between them. Germline V gene data show CDR1 as MNHEY and CDR2 as SVGAGI. The CDR3 contains 15 residues.

This clone showed up many times. Within the sample, other DNA sequences also encode this same CDR3. The chain links TRBV2 to TRBJ1-2, with D possibly TRBD1 on 5 matching bases. The V end lost 7 bases, the J end lost 2 bases, and 14 bases lay between the germline ends. This CDR3 region has 14 residues. The germline V gene encodes CDR1 SNHLY and CDR2 FYNNEI. This chain's CDR3 is CASNIQRGNYGYTF. CDR3 DNA sequence: TGTGCCAGCAACATTCAGAGGGGAAACTATGGCTACACCTTC.

This clone was found a few times. The V call is TRBV19, the J call TRBJ2-1; D is ambiguous. V shed 3 bases and J shed 7 bases, with 13 bases lying between them. This CDR3 is 14 amino acids long. CDR1 LNHDA and CDR2 SQIVND come from the germline V gene (reference sequence). CDR3 amino acids: CASSIRAGSNEQFF. The CDR3, as DNA: TGTGCCAGTAGTATTCGGGCTGGATCAAATGAGCAGTTCTTC. The whole variable domain, remainder taken from reference TRBV19 and TRBJ2-1, is DGGITQSPKYLFRKEGQNVTLSCEQNLNHDAMYWYRQDPGQGLRLIYYSQIVNDFQKGDIAEGYSVSREKKESFPLTVTSAQKNPTAFYLCASSIRAGSNEQFFGPGTRLTVL.

Comment on this clone: The sample carries other DNA sequences with the same CDR3. The chain is built from TRBV5-5 and TRBJ2-7, with 9 bases identical to TRBD1. The CDR3 totals 14 residues. Trimming at V came to 6 bases and at J to 1 base, leaving 5 bases not matched to a gene. CDR1 SGHKS and CDR2 YYEKEE come from the germline V gene (reference sequence). The CDR3 is CASIPGQGSYEQYF. CDR3 nucleotide sequence: TGTGCCAGCATACCGGGACAGGGATCCTACGAGCAGTACTTC.

This clone was recorded many times. No conserved phenylalanine or tryptophan ends this CDR3, so it is likely a read error. This CDR3 is CASSPGGTRTIQYL. As DNA, the CDR3 is TGTGCCAGCAGTCCGGGGGGTACCCGGACTATTCAGTACCTC. This rearrangement joins TRBV12-3 or TRBV12-4 to TRBJ2-4, with 7 bases matching TRBD2. The V and J ends lost 5 bases and 10 bases, in that order; junction bases with no gene match: 11. This CDR3 has 14 amino acids.

The chain has TRBV7-2 and TRBJ2-2; TRBD2 matches at 12 bases. With V trimmed by 5 bases and J by 1 base, 2 bases remained unmatched. CDR3 length: 16 amino acids. CDR1 SGHTA and CDR2 FQGNSA come from the germline V gene. The CDR3 protein is CASSPSGGVNTGELFF. As DNA, the CDR3 is TGTGCCAGCAGCCCTAGCGGGGGGGTGAACACCGGGGAGCTGTTTTTT.

Sample share makes this clone large. The V gene is TRBV4-3, the J gene TRBJ1-5; unclear D gene. V shed 0 bases and J shed 1 base, with 4 bases lying between them. The CDR3 contains 14 residues. The germline gives CDR1 LGHNA, CDR2 YSLEER. CDR3 in DNA: TGCGCCAGCAGCCAAGATCCCAGCAATCAGCCCCAGCATTTT. This sequence encodes CASSQDPSNQPQHF.

In nucleotides, the CDR3 is TGTGCTAGTAGACAGGGGGCCAACCCACCCCTCCACTTT. It encodes CASRQGANPPLHF. The rearrangement joins TRBV12-5 to TRBJ1-6, with 10 bases that match TRBD1. This CDR3 comprises 13 residues. Losses at the gene ends were 8 bases for V and 11 bases for J; bases not matched to a gene: 6. Germline V gene sequence: CDR1 LGHNT, CDR2 FRNRAP.

This clone has only a few counts. V gene TRBV6-5 combines with J gene TRBJ1-1; 9 nucleotides line up with TRBD1. There are 13 residues in the CDR3. V dropped 2 bases and J dropped 7; count of bases not matched to a gene: 2. Germline V gives CDR1 MNHEY, CDR2 SVGAGI. This CDR3 reads CASSYNRGHEAFF. In DNA, the CDR3 is TGTGCCAGCAGTTACAACAGGGGGCATGAAGCTTTCTTT.

This clone was detected many times. V is TRBV2 and J is TRBJ2-5; 9 bases map to TRBD1. Germline values: CDR1 SNHLY, CDR2 FYNNEI. The CDR3 is made up of 15 amino acids. J gave up 5 bases and V 4 bases, and 8 bases lay outside the gene matches. The chain's CDR3 is CASSATRDRVETQYF. CDR3 bases: TGTGCCAGCAGTGCCACCCGGGACAGGGTCGAGACCCAGTACTTC. The whole variable domain, filled in from reference TRBV2 and TRBJ2-5, reads EPEVTQTPSHQVTQMGQEVILRCVPISNHLYFYWYRQILGQKVEFLVSFYNNEISEKSEIFDDQFSVERPDGSNFTLKIRSTKLEDSAMYFCASSATRDRVETQYFGPGTRLLVL.

The rearrangement links TRBV5-1 to TRBJ2-3; D is perhaps TRBD1 (6 bases). There are 18 residues in the CDR3. V shed 4 bases and J shed 0 bases, with 21 bases lying between them. In germline, CDR1 is SGHRS, CDR2 YFSETQ. The CDR3 protein is CASSDAPWDTSSTDTQYF. The CDR3 bases are TGCGCCAGCAGCGACGCCCCCTGGGACACATCTAGCACAGATACGCAGTATTTT. Full variable domain (rest looked up from reference TRBV5-1 and TRBJ2-3): KAGVTQTPRYLIKTRGQQVTLSCSPISGHRSVSWYQQTPGQGLQFLFEYFSETQRNKGNFPGRFSGRQFSNSRSEMNVSTLELGDSALYLCASSDAPWDTSSTDTQYFGPGTRLTVL.

The chain has TRBV28 and TRBJ2-1, with TRBD2 as a possible D gene (5 bases). The ends were cut back, 1 base at V and 12 bases at J, with 13 bases in the middle. The CDR3 loop spans 13 amino acids. The germline CDR1 and CDR2 sequences are MDHEN and SYDVKM. The CDR3 bases are TGTGCCAGCAGTTTATTGGACTCCCGATCGCAGTTCTTC. Protein: CASSLLDSRSQFF.

This clone has more than one count but fewer than ten. V usage is TRBV7-6 and J usage is TRBJ2-3, with 14 positions matching TRBD2. Germline values: CDR1 SGHVS, CDR2 FNYEAQ. V lost 1 base and J lost 3; bases outside the gene matches: 21. The CDR3 is 23 amino acids. CDR3 nucleotides: TGTGCCAGCAGCTTAGACGGGGGCTCCCGGGGACTAGCGGGAGTGGGTCGGACAGATACGCAGTATTTT. Protein sequence: CASSLDGGSRGLAGVGRTDTQYF.

This clone was found once. This rearrangement joins TRBV20-1 to TRBJ2-1; a possible D gene is TRBD2 (5 bases). Per germline, CDR1 DFQATT and CDR2 SNEGSKA (reference sequence). V was cut by 6 bases and J by 0 bases, with 12 bases left in between. CDR3 size: 14 residues. CDR3 in DNA: TGCAGTGCGAGGCCGACTACCTCCTACAATGAGCAGTTCTTC. Amino acid sequence: CSARPTTSYNEQFF.

The J gene is TRBJ2-3, the V gene TRBV7-3; D call uncertain. Germline-derived CDR1 and CDR2 are SGHTA and FQGTGA. The CDR3 has 13 amino acids. The V end was cut by 1 base, the J end by 5 bases, with 7 bases between. CDR3: CASSLITGDTQYF. CDR3 nucleotide sequence: TGTGCCAGCAGCTTAATCACGGGAGATACGCAGTATTTT. The full variable domain, rest sourced from reference TRBV7-3 and TRBJ2-3, is GAGVSQTPSNKVTEKGKYVELRCDPISGHTALYWYRQSLGQGPEFLIYFQGTGAADDSGLPNDRFFAVRPEGSVSTLKIQRTERGDSAVYLCASSLITGDTQYFGPGTRLTVL.

This clone showed up just a few times. The chain recombines TRBV6-1 with TRBJ2-7; D assignment may be TRBD1 or TRBD2 (5 bases each). The CDR3 sequence is 15 residues long. Looked up from germline, CDR1 is MNHNS and CDR2 is SASEGT. Trimming took 5 bases from V and 6 from J, leaving 20 bases between them. CDR3 in amino acids: CASSRPGTSSSEQYF. CDR3 coding DNA: TGTGCCAGCAGTCGCCCCGGGACCAGTTCTAGCGAGCAGTACTTC.

This chain joins TRBV6-5 and TRBJ1-5; D is ambiguous. Germline V gene data show CDR1 as MNHEY and CDR2 as SVGAGI. Trimming removed 0 bases at V and 9 bases at J, with 15 bases between. This CDR3 has 15 residues. The CDR3 DNA follows: TGTGCCAGCAGTTACTCCCCCGACGGTGTGGGGCCCCAGCATTTT. Amino acids: CASSYSPDGVGPQHF.

The chain combines TRBV5-1 with TRBJ1-2; possibly TRBD1 for D (5 bases). This CDR3 is 14 amino acids long. Per germline, CDR1 SGHRS and CDR2 YFSETQ. The V end lost 4 bases, the J end lost 5 bases, and 15 bases lay between the germline ends. In nucleotides, the CDR3 is TGCGCCAGCAGCACCGGACAAGGCTCTTATGGCTACACCTTC. This gives the protein CASSTGQGSYGYTF.

By its share, this clone is medium-sized. The CDR3 nucleotides read TGTGCCAGCGGAAACTCCTACAATGAGCAGTTCTTC. Residues: CASGNSYNEQFF. The genes are TRBV5-8 and TRBJ2-1; D is unclear. The CDR3 consists of 12 residues. V gave up 7 bases and J gave up 0 bases, with 5 bases separating them. The germline CDR1 and CDR2 sequences are SGHTS and YDEGEE.

The genes are TRBV9 and TRBJ1-1, with D perhaps TRBD1 (6 bases). Trimming removed 4 bases from V and 4 bases from J, with 20 bases in between. Germline V gene data show CDR1 as SGDLS and CDR2 as YYNGEE. CDR3 length: 16 residues. The CDR3 reads CASSPQSGVEGTEAFF. In DNA, the CDR3 is TGTGCCAGCAGCCCACAATCAGGGGTGGAGGGCACTGAAGCTTTCTTT.

The chain recombines TRBV5-1 with TRBJ1-3; D is possibly TRBD1 (6 bases). CDR3 length: 16 amino acids. Per germline, CDR1 SGHRS and CDR2 YFSETQ. The V gene lost 4 bases and the J gene lost 4 bases, with 18 bases spanning the gap. The CDR3 region is CASSIGTQADGNTIYF. The CDR3 DNA follows: TGCGCCAGCAGCATTGGGACACAGGCGGACGGAAACACCATATATTTT.

This clone is categorized as medium-sized (0.01 to 0.1%). The chain carries TRBV10-1 and TRBJ2-2; D is unresolved. V was cut by 0 bases and J by 6 bases, with 8 bases left in between. Germline loops: CDR1 WNHNN, CDR2 SYGVQD (reference sequence). The CDR3 is 14 residues long. DNA for the CDR3: TGCGCCAGCAGTGAGTCGTTCGGTGCCGGGGAGCTGTTTTTT. It specifies CASSESFGAGELFF.

The chain uses TRBV5-1 and TRBJ2-2, with 12 positions matching TRBD2. V dropped 5 bases and J dropped 7; count of bases not matched to a gene: 6. The CDR3 covers 15 residues. Per germline, CDR1 SGHRS and CDR2 YFSETQ. The CDR3 region has the DNA TGCGCCAGCAGGACCGGGACTAGCGGGTTCGGGGAGCTGTTTTTT. Translation: CASRTGTSGFGELFF.

This clone was seen a handful of times. The chain has TRBV6-1 and TRBJ2-3; 7 nucleotides match TRBD2. The germline V gene has CDR1 MNHNS and CDR2 SASEGT. Trimming cost V 2 bases and J 5 bases; bases outside gene matches: 4. This CDR3 contains 14 residues. CDR3 region: CASSERGVEDTQYF. DNA of the CDR3: TGTGCCAGCAGTGAACGGGGGGTTGAAGATACGCAGTATTTT.